This TCR beta chain was captured by sequencing in a study of cytomegalovirus exposure and HLA in healthy donors. Study observations and caveats: In presence/absence analyses, roughly uniform sequencing depth across donors was assumed.

Note on this clone: Its antigen remains unknown.

With 60 Vbeta and 13 Jbeta primers, the PCR was carried out. The repertoire was sequenced with immunoSEQ multiplex PCR; TCRdb's copy has only in-frame clones and lacks some. The sample lists 150,000 to 200,000 clones, more than 60% occurring once. The TCR originated in a woman aged 30 to 39 in good health and CMV-seropositive. Sequencing was done on a sample of PBMCs.

The CDR3 DNA follows: TGTGCCAGCAGCCAAGAAGGGAGAGAGGGAGTATCCTACAATGAGCAGTTCTTC. This translates into CASSQEGREGVSYNEQFF. The V call is TRBV4-2, the J call TRBJ2-1; D is possibly TRBD2 (5 bases). The CDR3 totals 18 residues. Germline V gives CDR1 LGHNA, CDR2 YNFKEQ. V dropped 0 bases and J dropped 1 base, with 16 bases sitting between them.